This T cell receptor (beta chain) was documented in a study of early T cells in non-severe SARS-CoV-2 infection. As for the study in general: Sequenced bulk RNA came from whole blood that was unsorted, and chains were unpaired. General study findings and limits: A preference for anti-spike CD8 responses marked VDJdb matching, which missed private and CD4 specificities.

TCRdb fed the 5' RACE reads into MiXCR, producing one record per CDR3 protein. This table has tens of thousands of distinct CDR3 sequences, around 15% appearing once. This clonotype was found a few times. Antigen: not known. The receptor was isolated from an adult who was a healthcare worker with PCR-confirmed SARS-CoV-2 infection or an uninfected control (not recorded which). Input material: whole blood.

The CDR3 DNA reads as TGCAGTGCTAGAACGACTAGCAGGGCCTACAATGAGCAGTTCTTC. This sequence encodes CSARTTSRAYNEQFF. The chain combines TRBV20-1 with TRBJ2-1; 7 bases match TRBD2. The CDR3 consists of 15 residues. V lost 2 bases and J lost 2; bases outside the gene matches: 6. The germline CDR1 and CDR2 sequences are DFQATT and SNEGSKA (reference sequence).